The present TCR beta chain was sequenced within a study of blood T cell repertoires in COVID-19. Across the whole study: T cells, B-cell-depleted T cells, or PBMCs provided the cDNA or gDNA that served as material.

The length of the CDR3 is 13 residues. With V trimmed by 4 bases and J by 5 bases, 1 base remained unmatched. Per the germline V gene, CDR1 is LGHDT and CDR2 is YNNKEL (reference sequence). The table came from immunoSEQ multiplex PCR; TCRdb's copy has only in-frame clones and leaves some out. The sample includes tens of thousands of clones, 75% to 95% seen only once; the top ten take over 10%. The material sequenced was peripheral blood. V gene TRBV3-1 (or the pseudogene TRBV3-2) combines with J gene TRBJ1-4, with 7 bases fitting TRBD1. The source of this sequence is a human donor with active COVID-19. The donor label of this sample is uncertain. CDR3 bases: TGTGCCAGCAGCCGGGGACAGAATGAAAAACTGTTTTTT. It specifies CASSRGQNEKLFF.